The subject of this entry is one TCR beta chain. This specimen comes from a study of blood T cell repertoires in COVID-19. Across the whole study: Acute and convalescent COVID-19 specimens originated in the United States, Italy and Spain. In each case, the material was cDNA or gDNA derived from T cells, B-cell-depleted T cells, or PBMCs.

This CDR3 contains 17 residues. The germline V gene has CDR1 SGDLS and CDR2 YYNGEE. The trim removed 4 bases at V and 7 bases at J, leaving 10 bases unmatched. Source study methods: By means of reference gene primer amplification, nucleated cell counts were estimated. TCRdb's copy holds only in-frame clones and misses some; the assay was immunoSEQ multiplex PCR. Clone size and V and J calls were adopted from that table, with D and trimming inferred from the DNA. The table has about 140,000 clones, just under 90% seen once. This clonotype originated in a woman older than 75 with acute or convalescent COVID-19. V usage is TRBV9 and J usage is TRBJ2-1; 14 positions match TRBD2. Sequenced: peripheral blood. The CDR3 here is CASSPRLAGGPSNEQFF. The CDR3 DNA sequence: TGTGCCAGCAGCCCCCGACTAGCGGGGGGGCCGAGTAATGAGCAGTTCTTC.